These 28 T cell receptor beta chains came from one sample sequenced in a study of blood T cell repertoires in COVID-19. Sequenced by immunoSEQ multiplex PCR; TCRdb stores in-frame clones only, minus some. Seen here are approximately 240,000 clones, around 85% observed once, and the top ten hold 5.5% to 7.5%. Input material: peripheral blood. The receptors were gathered from a woman aged 55 to 70 with active or convalescent COVID-19.

The count of this clone is one. This chain links TRBV19 with TRBJ2-2; 7 positions match TRBD1. Germline V gene sequence: CDR1 LNHDA, CDR2 SQIVND (reference sequence). With V trimmed by 5 bases and J by 3 bases, 6 bases remained unmatched. This CDR3 is 15 amino acids long. The CDR3 DNA is TGTGCCAGTAGTGTCCGGGACAGCTACACCGGGGAGCTGTTTTTT. It encodes CASSVRDSYTGELFF.

The chain couples TRBV6-4 to TRBJ1-2, with D possibly TRBD1 on 5 matching bases. The CDR3 runs to 15 residues. Germline-derived CDR1 and CDR2 are MRHNA and SNTAGT. V lost 0 bases, J lost 7 bases, and 15 bases lay in between. The CDR3 region has the DNA TGTGCCAGCAGTGACTCTTGGAGGGGCTCGAGTGGCTACACCTTC. As protein: CASSDSWRGSSGYTF.

This chain connects TRBV3-1 (or the pseudogene TRBV3-2) to TRBJ2-5, with 8 bases aligning to TRBD2. Unmatched junction bases numbered 11, after V lost 0 bases and J lost 5 bases. The germline V gene has CDR1 LGHDT and CDR2 YNNKEL (reference sequence). CDR3 length: 17 amino acids. The CDR3 coding sequence is TGTGCCAGCAGCCAAGAACGGCAGCGGGAGATAGGGGAGACCCAGTACTTC. Translating gives CASSQERQREIGETQYF.

The chain couples TRBV6-5 to TRBJ1-1; the match to TRBD1 covers 8 bases. The CDR3 contains 15 residues. V was pared by 6 bases and J by 0 bases, with 6 bases of the junction left unmatched. Looked up from germline, CDR1 is MNHEY and CDR2 is SVGAGI. CDR3 sequence: CASRRTGIVNTEAFF. Here the CDR3 DNA reads TGTGCCAGCAGGCGGACAGGGATCGTGAACACTGAAGCTTTCTTT.

The chain is built from TRBV2 and TRBJ1-1, with a possible D match to TRBD1 (5 bases). The V and J ends lost 3 bases and 4 bases respectively, with 12 bases between them. CDR1 and CDR2 (germline): SNHLY, FYNNEI. This CDR3 has 14 residues. CDR3 bases: TGTGCCAGCAGTGAGTCAGGGTGGAGCACTGAAGCTTTCTTT. Encoded protein: CASSESGWSTEAFF.

The V call is TRBV30, the J call TRBJ1-2, with a tentative D call TRBD1 (6 bases). The CDR3 length is 12 residues. The V gene lost 2 bases and the J gene lost 10 bases, with 14 bases spanning the gap. Germline lookup yields CDR1 GTSNPN and CDR2 SVGIG (reference sequence). The CDR3, as DNA: TGTGCCTGGAGTCCCGGACAGTCTTCCTACACCTTC. The encoded protein is CAWSPGQSSYTF.

The rearrangement links TRBV2 to TRBJ1-2, with 7 positions matching TRBD1. The CDR3 spans 13 residues. V lost 6 bases and J lost 13; bases outside the gene matches: 14. Germline lookup yields CDR1 SNHLY and CDR2 FYNNEI. The CDR3 loop reads CASRDRAGAVCTF. CDR3 sequence (DNA): TGTGCCAGCAGAGACAGGGCAGGTGCGGTCTGCACCTTC.

This chain links TRBV5-1 with TRBJ2-1; D may be TRBD2 (6 bases). The CDR3 spans 16 residues. V was clipped by 0 bases and J by 6 bases, with 16 bases between them. Per germline, CDR1 SGHRS and CDR2 YFSETQ. The DNA of the CDR3 is TGCGCCAGCAGCTTGGCTGGTCAAGCGGGCATCAATGAGCAGTTCTTC. Protein: CASSLAGQAGINEQFF.

The chain combines TRBV2 with TRBJ2-3, with TRBD2 matching 7 bases. The CDR3 length is 16 residues. Germline loops: CDR1 SNHLY, CDR2 FYNNEI. The junction had 7 bases not matched to a gene; V was cut back by 1 base and J by 3 bases. CDR3 bases: TGTGCCAGCAGTGAAGAGTACTACGGGGGGACAGATACGCAGTATTTT. Translated, it gives CASSEEYYGGTDTQYF. The entire variable domain, with the rest obtained from reference TRBV2 and TRBJ2-3, is as follows: EPEVTQTPSHQVTQMGQEVILRCVPISNHLYFYWYRQILGQKVEFLVSFYNNEISEKSEIFDDQFSVERPDGSNFTLKIRSTKLEDSAMYFCASSEEYYGGTDTQYFGPGTRLTVL.

This clone was recorded once. CDR3 bases: TGTGCCACCAGTGATCCCCGGGACAGCTATGGCTACACCTTC. Its translation: CATSDPRDSYGYTF. The chain combines TRBV24-1 with TRBJ1-2, with TRBD1 matching over 7 bases. CDR3 length: 14 residues. Germline CDR1 KGHDR, CDR2 SFDVKD. Trimming cost V 3 bases and J 4 bases; bases outside gene matches: 4.

In regard to this clone: Other nucleotide sequences from this sample produce the same CDR3. This sequence joins TRBV27 and TRBJ1-1; tentative D call: TRBD1 (6 bases). Trimming removed 6 bases from V and 5 bases from J, with 19 bases in between. Germline lookup yields CDR1 MNHEY and CDR2 SMNVEV (reference sequence). The CDR3 is made up of 15 amino acids. CDR3 nucleotide sequence: TGTGCCAGCAGCTTGGTCCGCATTAGGGGGACTGAAGCTTTCTTT. Amino acid sequence: CASSLVRIRGTEAFF.

The V and J genes are TRBV13 and TRBJ1-1, with no clear D. Trimming pared 3 bases from V and 0 bases from J, leaving 5 bases between. The CDR3 sequence is 13 residues long. Germline-derived CDR1 and CDR2 are PRHDT and FYEKMQ (reference sequence). Here the CDR3 reads CASSFTVNTEAFF. The CDR3 nucleotides read TGTGCCAGCAGCTTTACAGTGAACACTGAAGCTTTCTTT. The full variable domain, completed using reference TRBV13 and TRBJ1-1, is AAGVIQSPRHLIKEKRETATLKCYPIPRHDTVYWYQQGPGQDPQFLISFYEKMQSDKGSIPDRFSAQQFSDYHSELNMSSLELGDSALYFCASSFTVNTEAFFGQGTRLTVV.

The chain carries TRBV28 and TRBJ1-5; TRBD1 matches 8 bases. Germline V gives CDR1 MDHEN, CDR2 SYDVKM. After removal of 4 bases from V and 1 base from J, the junction contained 6 bases not matched to a gene. The CDR3 length is 16 residues. CDR3 sequence (DNA): TGTGCCAGCAGTTGGGAGCAGGGGGCGAGCAATCAGCCCCAGCATTTT. It encodes CASSWEQGASNQPQHF.

The chain recombines TRBV4-1 with TRBJ2-5; 9 bases fit TRBD1. V dropped 1 base and J dropped 5; count of bases not matched to a gene: 14. CDR1 is MGHRA, CDR2 YSYEKL, per germline. CDR3 size: 18 residues. CDR3 sequence (DNA): TGCGCCAGCAGCCAAGGCTTCCGATCACAGGGGGCCTCGGAGACCCAGTACTTC. This gives the protein CASSQGFRSQGASETQYF.

This rearrangement joins TRBV5-6 to TRBJ2-4; D is possibly TRBD1 (6 bases). Trimming removed 3 bases at V and 3 bases at J, with 10 bases between. The germline V gene has CDR1 SGHDT and CDR2 YYEEEE. The CDR3 contains 14 residues. The chain's CDR3 is CASSYRDNKNIQYF. CDR3 nucleotide sequence: TGTGCCAGCAGCTACCGGGACAACAAAAACATTCAGTACTTC.

Concerning this clone: The same CDR3 is also encoded by other DNA sequences in this sample. V and J are TRBV28 and TRBJ1-1, with unresolved D. Trimming shortened V by 3 bases and J by 1 base, and 6 bases separated the two germline ends. Germline V gene lookup returns CDR1 MDHEN and CDR2 SYDVKM. This CDR3 is built from 13 residues. CDR3: CASSFSGNTEAFF. In DNA, the CDR3 is TGTGCCAGCAGTTTTTCCGGGAACACTGAAGCTTTCTTT.

The chain uses TRBV5-1 and TRBJ2-2; D is possibly TRBD1 (5 bases). Germline V gene lookup returns CDR1 SGHRS and CDR2 YFSETQ. V lost 1 base and J lost 1, with 8 bases in between. The CDR3 has 15 residues. In nucleotides, the CDR3 is TGCGCCAGCAGCTTGCGGCAGGGGAACACCGGGGAGCTGTTTTTT. Its translation: CASSLRQGNTGELFF.

This chain uses TRBV12-5 with TRBJ1-1, with TRBD1 as a possible D gene (6 bases). V gave up 1 base and J gave up 6 bases, with 21 bases separating them. The CDR3 loop spans 17 amino acids. CDR1 LGHNT and CDR2 FRNRAP come from the germline V gene. CDR3 DNA: TGTGCTAGTGGTTTGGACTACCTCGGCAGGGGCAGTTCTGAAGCTTTCTTT. Translated, it gives CASGLDYLGRGSSEAFF.

This chain uses TRBV6-5 with TRBJ1-1, with 7 positions matching TRBD1. CDR1 is MNHEY and CDR2 is SVGAGI in the germline V gene. The CDR3 length is 15 residues. V was pared by 4 bases and J by 2 bases, with 7 bases of the junction left unmatched. The CDR3 loop reads CASSSPNRGNTEAFF. The CDR3 bases are TGTGCCAGCAGTTCGCCGAACAGGGGTAACACTGAAGCTTTCTTT.

The chain combines TRBV9 with TRBJ1-1; unclear D gene. The V and J ends lost 0 bases and 1 base respectively, with 7 bases between them. The germline V gene encodes CDR1 SGDLS and CDR2 YYNGEE. The length of the CDR3 is 14 residues. This CDR3 is CASSVGHRNTEAFF. The DNA for the CDR3 is TGTGCCAGCAGCGTAGGGCACCGGAACACTGAAGCTTTCTTT.

The gene calls are TRBV3-1 (or the pseudogene TRBV3-2) and TRBJ2-3; 8 bases map to TRBD2. The V and J ends lost 4 bases and 1 base, in that order; junction bases with no gene match: 4. The CDR3 sequence is 15 residues long. Germline assignment: CDR1 LGHDT and CDR2 YNNKEL (reference sequence). Here the CDR3 reads CASSPGGAGTDTQYF. The CDR3 nucleotides are TGTGCCAGCAGCCCCGGGGGGGCAGGCACAGATACGCAGTATTTT.

The chain recombines TRBV24-1 with TRBJ2-2; 11 nucleotides align to TRBD2. The germline gives CDR1 KGHDR, CDR2 SFDVKD. The V segment lost 4 bases and the J segment 5 bases; nucleotides outside the gene matches: 8. This CDR3 spans 17 amino acids. DNA for the CDR3: TGTGCCACCAGTGACCCCTCTAGCGGGGGGCTTACCGGGGAGCTGTTTTTT. Encoded protein: CATSDPSSGGLTGELFF.

J is TRBJ2-5 and V is TRBV7-2; D is perhaps TRBD2 (5 bases). The ends were cut back, 5 bases at V and 3 bases at J, with 13 bases in the middle. From germline, CDR1 is SGHTA and CDR2 FQGNSA. CDR3 length: 14 amino acids. The DNA for the CDR3 is TGTGCCAGCAGCGCCGGGATAGCCAAAGAGACCCAGTACTTC. Its translation: CASSAGIAKETQYF.

The chain couples TRBV10-2 to TRBJ1-1, with D perhaps matching TRBD1 (6 bases). CDR3 length: 13 amino acids. V lost 7 bases and J 5 bases, leaving 14 bases between the germline ends. Germline CDR1 WSHSY, CDR2 SAAADI. The CDR3 sequence: CASTLGGRTEAFF. The CDR3 bases are TGCGCCAGCACCCTAGGGGGTAGGACTGAAGCTTTCTTT.

V usage is TRBV10-3 and J usage is TRBJ2-7, with 7 bases aligning to TRBD1. V was pared by 5 bases and J by 4 bases, with 5 bases of the junction left unmatched. This CDR3 contains 13 residues. The germline CDR1 and CDR2 sequences are ENHRY and SYGVKD. The CDR3 DNA follows: TGTGCCATCAGTACTGACAGGGCGTACGAGCAGTACGTC. This translates into CAISTDRAYEQYV.

A remark on this clone: The junction shows a germline mismatch at one end, possibly a read error. The chain carries TRBV7-7 and TRBJ1-5, with unresolved D. Germline V gene data show CDR1 as SSHAT and CDR2 as FNYEAQ (reference sequence). The CDR3 runs to 15 residues. CDR3 sequence reads: CASSLARSGNQPQHF. CDR3 coding DNA: TGTGCTAGCAGCTTAGCCCGAAGCGGCAATCAGCCCCAGCATTTT.

J is TRBJ2-3 and V is TRBV3-1 (or the pseudogene TRBV3-2), with 7 bases fitting TRBD2. CDR1 is LGHDT, CDR2 YNNKEL, per germline (reference sequence). This CDR3 contains 13 residues. V shed 4 bases, J shed 6 bases, and the junction held 4 bases outside the gene matches. The CDR3 protein is CASSPGGGDTQYF. The DNA of the CDR3 is TGTGCCAGCAGCCCTGGGGGGGGTGATACGCAGTATTTT.

This clone was seen more than once but under ten times. The J gene is TRBJ1-3, the V gene TRBV19; D is unclear. V was clipped by 6 bases and J by 0 bases, with 9 bases between them. This CDR3 has 14 amino acids. Germline CDR1 is LNHDA and CDR2 is SQIVND (reference sequence). This chain's CDR3 is CASSPLSSGNTIYF. In nucleotides, the CDR3 is TGTGCCAGTAGCCCACTGAGCTCTGGAAACACCATATATTTT.